This entry is about one T cell receptor beta chain. Its specific antigen is unknown. Base qualities are not provided; no much larger clone lies one nucleotide away. The time point label for this specimen denotes: baseline before first vaccination. Read against the paper, the sample's treatment or condition label means: meningococcal conjugate vaccine given as trial control. The vaccinee samples were drawn from two UK trials, COV001 and COV002, one of which was a single-blind randomized controlled phase 2/3 trial testing AZD1222 (ChAdOx1 nCoV-19) in healthy adults. For TCRbeta chain sequencing, PBMC samples from trial participants were taken at day 0 and at day 28 after the second dose. The CDR3 regions of human TCRbeta chains were subjected to immunosequencing. From the authors' description of their analysis: Repertoire TCRs were matched against a reference library of SARS-CoV-2-specific TCRs generated with the MIRA antigen-specificity platform. Breadth was defined as the fraction of unique TCRs that were SARS-CoV-2-associated. Depth was defined as the fraction of total T cells that were SARS-CoV-2-associated. Using the MIRA data, every spike-specific TCR was mapped to the spike region that the TCR reacted to and assigned to either a CD4 or a CD8 class. Log10-transformed breadth and depth values were compared by one-way ANOVA with Sidak's multiple comparisons tests. What TCRdb holds here is the immuneACCESS table cut down to in-frame rearrangements. Part of the clones is not present; checked against another copy, under half of the missing clones reflect an unresolved V gene, and the others are unexplained. For V, J and clone size, that table is used; D and trimming come from the DNA. The sample data list 130,000 or so clones, and approximately 93% of these were observed just once. The leading ten clones occupy over 0.9% of the sample.

This sample was taken from a study of T cell responses to AZD1222 COVID-19 vaccine (dated by TCRdb to 2020 to 2023). About the investigation overall: A total of over 230 trial participants underwent TCR sequencing, of whom under 220 had received two doses of AZD1222 and some 25 had received two doses of the MenACWY control vaccine. Enrollment into the trials was organized by age into subgroups of 18-55, 56-69 and 70-plus years, and those subgroups contained approximately 150, 30 and 60 TCR-sequenced participants, respectively.

The germline V gene (reference sequence) yields SGHKS for CDR1 and YYEKEE for CDR2. Including the terminal cysteine and phenylalanine, the CDR3 comprises 13 residues. Only the CDR3 DNA stays, 39 bases, in frame from base 1. V gives up 2 bases and J gives up 4 bases, and the segment between their germline ends measures 9 bases. General conclusions and limits of the study: Most participants were white British and females outnumbered males, and the authors suggested that clonal diversity may have been underestimated. The whole spike protein was spanned by vaccine-associated CD4 TCRs, and dominant responses were seen in regions 160-218 and 743-854. The 56-69-year group was small, and its depth increase did not reach significance, likely because of low power. Reportedly, almost half of the unique spike-specific TCRs recognized epitopes lying outside the regions that are mutated in the B.1.351 and B.1.1.7 variants. Only a handful of AZD1222 recipients were SARS-CoV-2 seropositive at baseline, limiting conclusions about previously exposed vaccinees. Because no samples from the day 14 peak response were available, repertoires could be characterized only after the peak T cell response. A significant rise in spike-specific TCR breadth and depth was observed after two AZD1222 doses relative to day 0 and relative to MenACWY recipients.

The sequencing used peripheral blood, collected on day 0 of MenACWY control vaccination. This clonotype was obtained from an adult in good health. The V and J genes are TRBV5-5 and TRBJ1-2; there is no confident call for the D gene. The DNA reads TGTGCCAGCAGCTTACCGTTCAGCTATGGCTACACCTTC. Translated, it reads CASSLPFSYGYTF.